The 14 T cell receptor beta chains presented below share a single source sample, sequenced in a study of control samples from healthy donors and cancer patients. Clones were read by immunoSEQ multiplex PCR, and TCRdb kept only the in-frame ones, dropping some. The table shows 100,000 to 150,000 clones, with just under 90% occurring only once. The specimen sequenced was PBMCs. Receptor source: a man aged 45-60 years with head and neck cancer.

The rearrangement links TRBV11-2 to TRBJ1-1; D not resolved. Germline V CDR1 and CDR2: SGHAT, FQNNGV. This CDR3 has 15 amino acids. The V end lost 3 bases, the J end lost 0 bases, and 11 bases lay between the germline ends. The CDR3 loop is CASSFGPLLNTEAFF. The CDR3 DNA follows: TGTGCCAGCAGCTTCGGACCCCTGTTGAACACTGAAGCTTTCTTT.

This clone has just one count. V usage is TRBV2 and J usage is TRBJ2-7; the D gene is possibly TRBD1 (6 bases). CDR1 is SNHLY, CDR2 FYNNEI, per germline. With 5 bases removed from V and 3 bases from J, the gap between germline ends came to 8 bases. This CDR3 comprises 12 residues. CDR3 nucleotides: TGTGCCAGCAGTAAGGACAGCTACGAGCAGTACTTC. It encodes CASSKDSYEQYF.

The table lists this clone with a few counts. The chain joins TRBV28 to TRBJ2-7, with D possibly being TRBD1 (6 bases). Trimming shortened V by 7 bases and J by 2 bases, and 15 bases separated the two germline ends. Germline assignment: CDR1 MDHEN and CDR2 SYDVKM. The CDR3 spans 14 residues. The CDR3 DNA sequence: TGTGCCAGCACCCCCCCCGAGGGGGCCTACGAGCAGTACTTC. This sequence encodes CASTPPEGAYEQYF.

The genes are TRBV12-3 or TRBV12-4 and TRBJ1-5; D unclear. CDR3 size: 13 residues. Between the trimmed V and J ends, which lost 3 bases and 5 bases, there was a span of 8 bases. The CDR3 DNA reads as TGTGCCAGCAGTTTGACCTCCCATCAGCCCCAGCATTTT. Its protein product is CASSLTSHQPQHF.

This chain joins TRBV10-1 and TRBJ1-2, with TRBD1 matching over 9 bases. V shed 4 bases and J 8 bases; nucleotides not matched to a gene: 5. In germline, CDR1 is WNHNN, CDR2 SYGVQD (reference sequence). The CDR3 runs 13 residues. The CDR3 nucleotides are TGCGCCAGCAGTGCCGGGACAGGGTACGGCTACACCTTC. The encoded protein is CASSAGTGYGYTF.

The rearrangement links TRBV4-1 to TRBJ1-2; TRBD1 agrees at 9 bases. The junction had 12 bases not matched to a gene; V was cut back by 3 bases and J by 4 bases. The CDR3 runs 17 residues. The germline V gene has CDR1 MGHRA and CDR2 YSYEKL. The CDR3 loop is CASSQTGTGRNTYGYTF. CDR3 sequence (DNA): TGCGCCAGCAGCCAGACGGGGACAGGGAGGAATACCTATGGCTACACCTTC.

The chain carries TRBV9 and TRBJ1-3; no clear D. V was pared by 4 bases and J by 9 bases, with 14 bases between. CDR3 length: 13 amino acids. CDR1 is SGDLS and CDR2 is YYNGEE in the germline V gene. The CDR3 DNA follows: TGTGCCAGCAGCCCCCCGTTGTTGGGCACCATATATTTT. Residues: CASSPPLLGTIYF.

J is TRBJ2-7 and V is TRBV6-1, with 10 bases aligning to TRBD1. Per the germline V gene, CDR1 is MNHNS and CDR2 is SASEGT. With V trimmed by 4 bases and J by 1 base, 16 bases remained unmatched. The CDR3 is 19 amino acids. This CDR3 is CASSGGPGTGVLLSYEQYF. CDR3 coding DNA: TGTGCCAGCAGTGGGGGGCCCGGGACAGGGGTTCTACTTTCCTACGAGCAGTACTTC.

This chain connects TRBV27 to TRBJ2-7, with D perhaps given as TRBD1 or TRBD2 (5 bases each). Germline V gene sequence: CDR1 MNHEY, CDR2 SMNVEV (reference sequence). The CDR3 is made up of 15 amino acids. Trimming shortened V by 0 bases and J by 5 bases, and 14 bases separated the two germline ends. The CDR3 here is CASSLSVRRDHEQYF. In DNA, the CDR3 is TGTGCCAGCAGTTTATCGGTAAGAAGGGACCACGAGCAGTACTTC.

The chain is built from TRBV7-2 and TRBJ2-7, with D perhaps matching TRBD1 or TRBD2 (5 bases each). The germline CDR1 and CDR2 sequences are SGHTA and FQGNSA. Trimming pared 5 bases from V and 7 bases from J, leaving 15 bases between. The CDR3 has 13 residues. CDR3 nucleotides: TGTGCCAGCAGCGCCACCGGGACGGGGGAGCAGTACTTC. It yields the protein CASSATGTGEQYF. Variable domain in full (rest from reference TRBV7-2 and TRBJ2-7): GAGVSQSPSNKVTEKGKDVELRCDPISGHTALYWYRQSLGQGLEFLIYFQGNSAPDKSGLPSDRFSAERTGGSVSTLTIQRTQQEDSAVYLCASSATGTGEQYFGPGTRLTVT.

The CDR3 is CASSLSGGGATDTQYF. CDR3 coding DNA: TGCGCCAGCAGCTTGAGTGGCGGGGGGGCGACAGATACGCAGTATTTT. The chain joins TRBV5-1 to TRBJ2-3; the match to TRBD2 covers 9 bases. Germline V gene sequence: CDR1 SGHRS, CDR2 YFSETQ. There are 16 residues in the CDR3. V lost 1 base, J lost 3 bases, and 6 bases stayed unmatched.

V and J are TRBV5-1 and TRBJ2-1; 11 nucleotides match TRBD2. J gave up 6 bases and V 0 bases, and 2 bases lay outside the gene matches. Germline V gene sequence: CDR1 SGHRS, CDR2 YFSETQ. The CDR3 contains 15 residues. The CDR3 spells CASSLGLAGSNEQFF. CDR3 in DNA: TGCGCCAGCAGCTTGGGACTAGCGGGGAGCAATGAGCAGTTCTTC. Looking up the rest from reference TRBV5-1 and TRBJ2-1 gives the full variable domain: KAGVTQTPRYLIKTRGQQVTLSCSPISGHRSVSWYQQTPGQGLQFLFEYFSETQRNKGNFPGRFSGRQFSNSRSEMNVSTLELGDSALYLCASSLGLAGSNEQFFGPGTRLTVL.

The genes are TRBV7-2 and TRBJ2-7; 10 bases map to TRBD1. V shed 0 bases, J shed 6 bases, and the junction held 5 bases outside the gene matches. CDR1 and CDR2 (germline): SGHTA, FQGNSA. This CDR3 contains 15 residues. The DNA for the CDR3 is TGTGCCAGCAGCTTAGCGTCGGGACAGGGGACCGAGCAGTACTTC. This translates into CASSLASGQGTEQYF.

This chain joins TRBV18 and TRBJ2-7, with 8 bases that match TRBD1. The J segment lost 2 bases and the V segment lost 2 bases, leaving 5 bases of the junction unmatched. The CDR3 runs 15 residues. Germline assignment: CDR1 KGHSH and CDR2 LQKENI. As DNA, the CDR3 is TGTGCCAGCTCACCATTCTCGACAGGGGCCTACGAGCAGTACTTC. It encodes CASSPFSTGAYEQYF.